One sample yielded the 31 T cell receptor beta chains listed below, sequenced in a study of blood T cell repertoires in COVID-19. Assay: immunoSEQ multiplex PCR; the TCRdb copy retains only in-frame clones and omits some. The sample shows approximately 450,000 clones, nearly 90% of them seen only once. Material: PBMCs or T cells enriched from blood (not recorded which). The receptors come from a woman younger than 35 with acute COVID-19.

This clone has more than one count but fewer than ten. CDR3 sequence reads: CASSEGGNYGYTF. The CDR3 DNA follows: TGCGCCAGCAGTGAGGGGGGGAACTATGGCTACACCTTC. The chain links TRBV10-1 to TRBJ1-2, with a possible D match to TRBD1 (5 bases). The CDR3 covers 13 residues. Trimming stripped 2 bases from V and 2 bases from J, with 6 bases between. Germline assignment: CDR1 WNHNN and CDR2 SYGVQD (reference sequence).

This chain links TRBV7-2 with TRBJ2-1; 7 nucleotides align to TRBD2. V was pared by 6 bases and J by 1 base, with 9 bases of the junction left unmatched. The length of the CDR3 is 16 residues. Germline V gene sequence: CDR1 SGHTA, CDR2 FQGNSA. In DNA, the CDR3 is TGTGCCAGCAGGTACGCCCTAGCGGAGTCCTACAATGAGCAGTTCTTC. Amino acid sequence: CASRYALAESYNEQFF.

The chain uses TRBV4-1 and TRBJ2-3, with a weak D call TRBD2 (7 bases). This CDR3 region has 19 residues. CDR1 is MGHRA, CDR2 YSYEKL, per germline. V lost 2 bases, J lost 4 bases, and 25 bases lay in between. The CDR3 sequence is CASSQPPLRGAVNADTQYF. The CDR3 nucleotides read TGCGCCAGCAGCCAACCACCTCTCCGGGGGGCCGTGAATGCAGATACGCAGTATTTT.

The chain carries TRBV10-1 and TRBJ1-1; D possibly corresponds to TRBD1 (6 bases). Trimming removed 5 bases at V and 3 bases at J, with 16 bases between. The germline gives CDR1 WNHNN, CDR2 SYGVQD (reference sequence). This CDR3 spans 15 amino acids. The CDR3 bases are TGCGCCAGCAGTCCCGACAGGTTTGTGTACACTGAAGCTTTCTTT. Translation: CASSPDRFVYTEAFF.

The chain is built from TRBV3-1 (or the pseudogene TRBV3-2) and TRBJ1-3; D is perhaps TRBD1 (6 bases). The CDR3 sequence is 14 residues long. Germline-derived CDR1 and CDR2 are LGHDT and YNNKEL (reference sequence). The V end was cut by 4 bases, the J end by 6 bases, with 13 bases between. The CDR3 coding sequence is TGTGCCAGCAGCCCCCCGGGGGGCGAAAACACCATATATTTT. This codes for CASSPPGGENTIYF.

The rearrangement uses TRBV28 and TRBJ1-2; D possibly corresponds to TRBD1 (6 bases). Germline CDR1 and CDR2: MDHEN and SYDVKM. This CDR3 is built from 15 residues. Trimming shortened V by 3 bases and J by 6 bases, and 17 bases separated the two germline ends. The CDR3 nucleotides read TGTGCCAGCAGTTTTTCGACCCGGGGGGGCCATGGCTACACCTTC. Protein: CASSFSTRGGHGYTF.

This clone appeared once. The rearrangement links TRBV3-1 (or the pseudogene TRBV3-2) to TRBJ2-5; D is possibly TRBD2 (5 bases). The CDR3 spans 15 residues. Germline CDR1 reads LGHDT; CDR2 reads YNNKEL (reference sequence). With 1 base removed from V and 5 bases from J, the gap between germline ends came to 14 bases. The CDR3 loop reads CASSQAPGRAETQYF. DNA of the CDR3: TGTGCCAGCAGCCAAGCACCGGGGAGAGCCGAGACCCAGTACTTC.

The chain carries TRBV29-1 and TRBJ1-1, with 7 bases lining up with TRBD1. This CDR3 has 14 amino acids. CDR1 and CDR2 (germline): SQVTM, ANQGSEA. V lost 6 bases and J lost 0; bases outside the gene matches: 7. The CDR3 sequence: CSVGDSEMNTEAFF. CDR3 coding DNA: TGCAGCGTGGGGGACAGCGAGATGAACACTGAAGCTTTCTTT. Combining the CDR3 with reference TRBV29-1 and TRBJ1-1 gives the whole variable domain SAVISQKPSRDICQRGTSLTIQCQVDSQVTMMFWYRQQPGQSLTLIATANQGSEATYESGFVIDKFPISRPNLTFSTLTVSNMSPEDSSIYLCSVGDSEMNTEAFFGQGTRLTVV.

This clone was seen a few times. V is TRBV12-3 or TRBV12-4 and J is TRBJ1-1; D is undetermined. The CDR3 has 13 residues. The CDR3 sequence is CAGGEGEGTEAFF. The CDR3 coding sequence is TGTGCTGGTGGGGAGGGCGAAGGGACTGAAGCTTTCTTT.

The gene calls are TRBV11-2 and TRBJ1-1, with 8 bases lining up with TRBD1. Germline values: CDR1 SGHAT, CDR2 FQNNGV. The length of the CDR3 is 15 residues. Unmatched junction bases numbered 1, after V lost 1 base and J lost 0 bases. CDR3 bases: TGTGCCAGCAGCTTAGCGGGACAGGTGAACACTGAAGCTTTCTTT. The encoded protein is CASSLAGQVNTEAFF.

V is TRBV29-1 and J is TRBJ1-1; TRBD1 agrees at 7 bases. J was trimmed by 3 bases and V by 7 bases; bases with no gene match: 5. The CDR3 sequence is 12 residues long. Germline lookup yields CDR1 SQVTM and CDR2 ANQGSEA. CDR3 in amino acids: CSAARGDTEAFF. The CDR3 DNA follows: TGCAGCGCTGCCAGGGGGGACACTGAAGCTTTCTTT.

This chain links TRBV11-2 with TRBJ2-3, with TRBD2 matching 16 bases. The germline V gene has CDR1 SGHAT and CDR2 FQNNGV. The length of the CDR3 is 19 residues. The ends lost 5 bases at V and 3 bases at J; junction bases unmatched: 11. DNA of the CDR3: TGTGCCAGCAGCACGGGACTAGCGGGAGGGTACTTGGGGACAGATACGCAGTATTTT. This encodes CASSTGLAGGYLGTDTQYF.

This clone was picked up a small number of times. The V call is TRBV3-1 (or the pseudogene TRBV3-2), the J call TRBJ2-2; 8 nucleotides line up with TRBD1. CDR3 length: 14 amino acids. V lost 6 bases to trimming and J lost 4 bases; unmatched junction nucleotides: 4. Germline assignment: CDR1 LGHDT and CDR2 YNNKEL (reference sequence). CDR3 residues: CASRFRGPTGELFF. CDR3 bases: TGTGCCAGCAGGTTCAGGGGGCCCACCGGGGAGCTGTTTTTT.

This clone was observed a single time. The V call is TRBV5-4, the J call TRBJ2-7; perhaps TRBD1 as D (6 bases). V lost 2 bases, J lost 0 bases, and 15 bases lay in between. Germline CDR1 is SGHNT and CDR2 is YYREEE (reference sequence). There are 16 residues in the CDR3. The CDR3 DNA sequence: TGTGCCAGCAGCTTAGGGGGTCAGGGTTACTCCTACGAGCAGTACTTC. Protein: CASSLGGQGYSYEQYF. Complete variable domain (other parts from reference TRBV5-4 and TRBJ2-7): ETGVTQSPTHLIKTRGQQVTLRCSSQSGHNTVSWYQQALGQGPQFIFQYYREEENGRGNFPPRFSGLQFPNYSSELNVNALELDDSALYLCASSLGGQGYSYEQYFGPGTRLTVT.

The V and J genes are TRBV21-1 and TRBJ1-4; the table gives TRBD1 as D, unverified against the DNA. TRBV21-1 represents a pseudogene. The CDR3 runs 15 residues. CDR3 nucleotide sequence: TGTGCCAGCAGCAAAGTCCGACAGTGGAATGAAAAACTGTTTTTT. Amino acids: CASSKVRQWNEKLFF.

The chain is built from TRBV30 and TRBJ2-7, with D tentatively TRBD2 (5 bases). Germline CDR1 reads GTSNPN; CDR2 reads SVGIG (reference sequence). CDR3 length equals 14 residues. V lost 3 bases to trimming and J lost 7 bases, with 19 bases between them. DNA for the CDR3: TGTGCCTGGAGCCTAGGAGGCAGTGGCTTGGAGCAGTACTTC. The encoded protein is CAWSLGGSGLEQYF.

The genes are TRBV30 and TRBJ1-5, with 7 bases fitting TRBD1. Trimming at V came to 0 bases and at J to 5 bases, leaving 4 bases not matched to a gene. Germline V lookup: CDR1 GTSNPN, CDR2 SVGIG (reference sequence). The CDR3 is 14 residues long. CDR3 DNA sequence: TGTGCCTGGAGTGTACGACAGGGCTATCAGCCCCAGCATTTT. Its protein product is CAWSVRQGYQPQHF.

The V call is TRBV4-2, the J call TRBJ1-6; 7 nucleotides line up with TRBD1. J gave up 8 bases and V 0 bases, and 4 bases lay outside the gene matches. CDR3 length: 15 amino acids. From germline, CDR1 is LGHNA and CDR2 YNFKEQ. DNA for the CDR3: TGTGCCAGCAGCCAAGAAGACAGGGCGCATTCACCCCTCCACTTT. It codes for CASSQEDRAHSPLHF.

CDR3 DNA sequence: TGTGCCAGCAGCAAACAGGGCAATGAGCAGTTCTTC. Protein: CASSKQGNEQFF. The genes are TRBV9 and TRBJ2-1; TRBD1 is a possible D gene (6 bases). The germline gives CDR1 SGDLS, CDR2 YYNGEE. CDR3 length equals 12 residues. The ends were cut back, 4 bases at V and 6 bases at J, with 8 bases in the middle.

The chain carries TRBV6-4 and TRBJ2-1; 10 bases are shared with TRBD2. The germline gives CDR1 MRHNA, CDR2 SNTAGT. This CDR3 comprises 16 residues. The J segment lost 5 bases and the V segment lost 5 bases, leaving 9 bases of the junction unmatched. The CDR3: CASSIIAGGGDNEQFF. The CDR3 coding sequence is TGTGCCAGCAGTATCATAGCGGGAGGAGGCGACAATGAGCAGTTCTTC.

In nucleotides, the CDR3 is TGTGCCAGCAGCTTAGTGGGACTAGCGGGTAATGAGCAGTTCTTC. Protein product: CASSLVGLAGNEQFF. This chain links TRBV7-9 with TRBJ2-1, with 12 bases matching TRBD2. Losses at the gene ends were 1 base for V and 7 bases for J; bases not matched to a gene: 2. The CDR3 length is 15 residues. The germline CDR1 and CDR2 sequences are SEHNR and FQNEAQ (reference sequence). The whole variable domain, filled in from reference TRBV7-9 and TRBJ2-1, reads DTGVSQNPRHKITKRGQNVTFRCDPISEHNRLYWYRQTLGQGPEFLTYFQNEAQLEKSRLLSDRFSAERPKGSFSTLEIQRTEQGDSAMYLCASSLVGLAGNEQFFGPGTRLTVL.

The chain carries TRBV27 and TRBJ1-1; D ambiguous. Germline CDR1 is MNHEY and CDR2 is SMNVEV (reference sequence). This CDR3 spans 13 amino acids. Between the trimmed V and J ends, which lost 6 bases and 0 bases, there was a span of 8 bases. The CDR3 DNA follows: TGTGCCAGCAGCCGGTCCATGAACACTGAAGCTTTCTTT. Protein sequence: CASSRSMNTEAFF.

The chain is built from TRBV7-3 and TRBJ2-2; D perhaps matches TRBD2 (7 bases). Germline CDR1 SGHTA, CDR2 FQGTGA. With 5 bases removed from V and 4 bases from J, the gap between germline ends came to 17 bases. The CDR3 has 16 amino acids. CDR3 sequence reads: CASSPTWGGGTGELFF. Written as DNA, the CDR3 is TGTGCCAGCAGCCCGACCTGGGGGGGCGGCACCGGGGAGCTGTTTTTT.

The rearrangement joins TRBV5-6 to TRBJ2-7; 11 nucleotides align to TRBD1. V lost 4 bases, J lost 6 bases, and 6 bases stayed unmatched. The CDR3 has 14 amino acids. Germline-derived CDR1 and CDR2 are SGHDT and YYEEEE. As DNA, the CDR3 is TGTGCCAGCAGCCCCGGGACAGGGGGTGGCGAGCAGTACTTC. Amino acids: CASSPGTGGGEQYF. The variable domain in full, completed from reference TRBV5-6 and TRBJ2-7, reads DAGVTQSPTHLIKTRGQQVTLRCSPKSGHDTVSWYQQALGQGPQFIFQYYEEEERQRGNFPDRFSGHQFPNYSSELNVNALLLGDSALYLCASSPGTGGGEQYFGPGTRLTVT.

This clone was detected once. The genes are TRBV12-3 or TRBV12-4 and TRBJ2-2, with D perhaps matching TRBD2 (5 bases). V lost 7 bases, J lost 7 bases, and 10 bases lay in between. CDR3 size: 12 residues. The DNA of the CDR3 is TGTGCCAGCACACGAGGAGGCGGGGAGCTGTTTTTT. Translation gives CASTRGGGELFF.

In its sample, this clone was seen once. CDR3 DNA: TGTGCCAGCAGTCAGGTGTACGAGCAGTACTTC. It specifies CASSQVYEQYF. The rearrangement joins TRBV5-8 to TRBJ2-7; unclear D gene. Trimming shortened V by 5 bases and J by 4 bases, and 7 bases separated the two germline ends. The CDR3 consists of 11 residues. Per the germline V gene, CDR1 is SGHTS and CDR2 is YDEGEE.

This chain joins TRBV5-4 and TRBJ2-7; 8 bases match TRBD1. J gave up 3 bases and V 4 bases, and 6 bases lay outside the gene matches. Germline-derived CDR1 and CDR2 are SGHNT and YYREEE (reference sequence). This CDR3 contains 14 residues. The CDR3 bases are TGTGCCAGCAGCACCGGACAGGGAGGCTACGAGCAGTACTTC. Amino acid sequence: CASSTGQGGYEQYF.

The V gene is TRBV3-1 (or the pseudogene TRBV3-2), the J gene TRBJ1-6, with 7 bases aligning to TRBD1. Germline CDR1 LGHDT, CDR2 YNNKEL (reference sequence). With 1 base clipped from V and 10 bases from J, the junction kept 4 bases outside the gene matches. The CDR3 contains 14 residues. This CDR3 is CASSQVRGQSPLHF. Here the CDR3 DNA reads TGTGCCAGCAGCCAAGTTAGGGGGCAATCACCCCTCCACTTT.

CDR3 in DNA: TGTGCCAGCAGCTTCTCCCTCCCGAGGGCGGAGAACACTGAAGCTTTCTTT. Encoded protein: CASSFSLPRAENTEAFF. The chain recombines TRBV7-9 with TRBJ1-1; no clear D gene. Looked up from germline, CDR1 is SEHNR and CDR2 is FQNEAQ (reference sequence). The CDR3 is 17 residues long. Trimming took 3 bases from V and 1 from J, leaving 18 bases between them. The full variable domain, with the rest looked up from reference TRBV7-9 and TRBJ1-1, is DTGVSQNPRHKITKRGQNVTFRCDPISEHNRLYWYRQTLGQGPEFLTYFQNEAQLEKSRLLSDRFSAERPKGSFSTLEIQRTEQGDSAMYLCASSFSLPRAENTEAFFGQGTRLTVV.

This clone has a handful of counts. The V gene is TRBV19, the J gene TRBJ1-2, with 7 bases identical to TRBD1. V lost 5 bases to trimming and J lost 7 bases; unmatched junction nucleotides: 13. CDR3 length: 15 residues. In germline, CDR1 is LNHDA, CDR2 SQIVND (reference sequence). CDR3 nucleotides: TGTGCCAGTAGTTTCTTCGACAGGGCCATCCGTGGCTACACCTTC. It yields the protein CASSFFDRAIRGYTF.

The V and J genes are TRBV18 and TRBJ1-1, with D unresolved. The CDR3 extends over 13 amino acids. CDR1 KGHSH and CDR2 LQKENI come from the germline V gene. V dropped 0 bases and J dropped 9 bases, with 11 bases sitting between them. DNA of the CDR3: TGTGCCAGCTCACCACCGGCGAGGGATAAAGCTTTCTTT. This sequence encodes CASSPPARDKAFF.